A selection of T cell receptor beta chains follows, all from one sample in a study of T cell responses to AZD1222 COVID-19 vaccine. Libraries were prepared by immunoSEQ multiplex PCR; TCRdb keeps only in-frame clonotypes and omits some of them. The sample records around 160,000 clones, 90% to 95% being singletons. The starting material was peripheral blood, obtained on day 0 of MenACWY control vaccination. The receptors come from an adult in good health. CDR3s include the opening cysteine and the closing phenylalanine or tryptophan.

V,CDR3
TRBV14,CASSPMEQGGYGYTF
TRBV5-8,CASSWGSGPGSPLHF
TRBV2,CAASPRESHEQFF
TRBV4-2,CASSRTSLNEKLFF
TRBV5-1,CASNPKVQGASSHEQYF
TRBV7-2,CASSFWVGTDTQYF
TRBV6-5,CASTRERYEQYF
TRBV19,CASSNVYGKGIPEAFF
TRBV7-3,CASSPGAGNTEAFF
TRBV28,CASRENTEAFF
TRBV29-1,CSVEERGTYGYTF
TRBV10-3,CAISESFGTAGIGNTIYF
TRBV3-1/TRBV3-2,CASSQGMATLAGNEKLFF
TRBV28,CASSQPTGTVHEQYF
TRBV14,CASSPRGGGLNEQYF
TRBV29-1,CSVEQFGRSSYEQYF
TRBV6-1,CASSETATWGYTF
TRBV30,CAWTLTGGTQPQHF
TRBV18,CASSPTGENRRPQHF
TRBV27,CASSLGGASWYF
TRBV28,CASSLPLGQGRYGYTF
TRBV30,CAWSKGYSGNTIYF
TRBV6-6,CASSSAGGPSYEQYF
TRBV6-6,CASILGGGYEQYF
TRBV19,CASSMAGLAGGEQFF
TRBV6-5,CASSKLGFISYEQYF
TRBV25-1,CASSDGLRRTGELFF
TRBV7-9,CASTKTGEVNSPLHF
TRBV7-8,CASSSPQRQGAGNEQFF
TRBV7-8,CASSAGLAIWADTQYF
TRBV11-3,CASSLGRSSNEQFF
TRBV15,CATSLAVSTDTQYF
TRBV19,CASSIDFGQALPGYTF
TRBV5-4,CASSLDRGQPQHF
TRBV9,CASSVGQNYEQYF
TRBV5-1,CASSYAGTGGTEAFF
TRBV27,CASGPGGNTF
TRBV3-1/TRBV3-2,CASSQEGDRKGMRRHGYTF
TRBV7-8,CASSPGGTASSYNEQFF
TRBV19,CASSTTGAGELFF
TRBV6-2/TRBV6-3,CASSYQGRNYGYTF
TRBV27,CASSFGARNEKLFF
TRBV19,CASSILDRGPYNEQFF
TRBV4-2,CASSQEPTSGVRGELFF
TRBV6-5,CASSRTVNTEAFF
TRBV11-2,CASSGKDRVYGYTF
TRBV28,CASSPTGTGIYEQYF
TRBV12-5,CASGLVLTGTEISYEQYF
TRBV4-1,CASSLLGLGYNEQFF
TRBV27,CASSAYGGTASNEQFF
TRBV7-9,CASSSDRYTEAFF
TRBV5-6,CASSLGSAGAYGYTF
TRBV29-1,CSVKTGGPAGNTIYF
TRBV9,CASSVEAYGYTF